The sequence of this TCR beta chain was determined in a study of identical twins. Using its own MiXCR run on the 5' RACE reads, TCRdb lists one record per CDR3 protein. The data contain around 570,000 distinct CDR3 sequences, 7.5% to 10% of them singletons. The V and J ends lost 1 base and 4 bases, in that order; junction bases with no gene match: 4. Per germline, CDR1 LGHDT and CDR2 YNNKEL (reference sequence). The length of the CDR3 is 15 residues. This clonotype has just a few counts. The sample was also linked to a second study, of yellow fever vaccine responses in identical twins.

The J gene is TRBJ2-5, the V gene TRBV3-1, with 9 bases fitting TRBD2. The clonotype was recovered from a woman aged 18-29 years in good health. Sequenced input: PBMCs. CDR3 bases: TGTGCCAGCAGCCAAGGAGTAGCGGGAGCAGAGACCCAGTACTTC. It yields the protein CASSQGVAGAETQYF.